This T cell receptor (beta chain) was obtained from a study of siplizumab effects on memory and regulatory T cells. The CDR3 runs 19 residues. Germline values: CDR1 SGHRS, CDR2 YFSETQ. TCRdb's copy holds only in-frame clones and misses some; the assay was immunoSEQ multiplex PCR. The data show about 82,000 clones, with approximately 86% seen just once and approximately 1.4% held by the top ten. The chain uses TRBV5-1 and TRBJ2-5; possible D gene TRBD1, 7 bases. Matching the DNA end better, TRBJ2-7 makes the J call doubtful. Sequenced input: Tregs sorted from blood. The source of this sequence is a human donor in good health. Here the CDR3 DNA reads TGCGCCAGCAGCTTGGTAATCTCCGCCTGGCGGGACAGTTCCTACGAGCAGTACTTC. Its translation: CASSLVISAWRDSSYEQYF.